The rows below give T cell receptor beta chains drawn from one sample of a study of a mutant IDH1 vaccine in newly diagnosed glioma. The table came from immunoSEQ multiplex PCR; TCRdb's copy has only in-frame clones and leaves some out. Of fewer than 65,000 clones listed, 65% to 80% are singletons. Source: PBMCs, taken from a glioma patient treated with radiotherapy, temozolomide or both. These receptors originate from a woman between 35 and 50 years old with glioma. The CDR3 runs from the conserved cysteine through the conserved F or W. D genes are given only for firm matches. Size tells how often a clone was seen (once, few, many) or the class of an expanded clone, and some rows leave it out.

D	size	V	J	DNA	CDR3
-	few	TRBV5-1	TRBJ2-7	TGCGCCAGCAGCTTGGGGGGTGGCACAGGGACGAACGAGCAGTACTTC	CASSLGGGTGTNEQYF
-	-	TRBV7-8	TRBJ1-5	TGTGCCAGCAGCTTGGGTCAGTGGGCCCCCCCCTATAGCAATCAGCCCCAGCATTTT	CASSLGQWAPPYSNQPQHF
TRBD1	-	TRBV10-3	TRBJ1-1	TGTGCCATCAGTGAGCCAACGACAGGGTGGGCTGAAGCTTTCTTT	CAISEPTTGWAEAFF
-	-	TRBV27	TRBJ2-3	TGTGCCGGGAGAACGGCGAGCACAGATACGCAGTATTTT	CAGRTASTDTQYF
TRBD1	-	TRBV9	TRBJ1-4	TGTGCCAGCAGCGTATCTCAGGGGGCAGGGGAAAAACTGTTTTTT	CASSVSQGAGEKLFF
-	-	TRBV9	TRBJ2-3	TGTGCCAGCAGCGTAGGGAGCAGCACAGATACGCAGTATTTT	CASSVGSSTDTQYF
-	-	TRBV2	TRBJ1-2	TGTGCCAGCAATACAGGGACCTATGGCTACACCTTC	CASNTGTYGYTF
-	-	TRBV5-1	TRBJ1-5	TGCGCCAGCAGCTTGGGATTTGGGGGACCGGGATCACAGCCCCAGCATTTT	CASSLGFGGPGSQPQHF
-	few	TRBV27	TRBJ1-1	TGTGCCAGCAGTCCCTCAGGGGTTATGGACACTGAAGCTTTCTTT	CASSPSGVMDTEAFF
TRBD1	-	TRBV9	TRBJ2-7	TGTGCCAGCAGCGCTCATCTGGACAGGCCTGTCGAGCAGTACTTC	CASSAHLDRPVEQYF
TRBD1	-	TRBV5-4	TRBJ1-1	TGTGCCAGCAGCCAAACAGGGGAGGTCACTGAAGCTTTCTTT	CASSQTGEVTEAFF
TRBD2	-	TRBV7-9	TRBJ2-5	TGTGCCAGCAGCTTAGCCTCTAGCGGGGGGGCCGGGGAGACCCAGTACTTC	CASSLASSGGAGETQYF
-	-	TRBV9	TRBJ1-5	TGTGCCAGCAGCGTAGGAGGGATTCAGCCCCAGCATTTT	CASSVGGIQPQHF
TRBD1	-	TRBV6-5	TRBJ1-1	TGTGCCAGCGCGACAGGGATGAACACTGAAGCTTTCTTT	CASATGMNTEAFF
TRBD1	-	TRBV30	TRBJ1-1	TGTGCCTGGAGGGTTAAGACAGGGCTGAACACTGAAGCTTTCTTT	CAWRVKTGLNTEAFF
TRBD1	medium-sized	TRBV30	TRBJ2-3	TGTGCCTGGGACAGGGGGCTTAGCACAGATACGCAGTATTTT	CAWDRGLSTDTQYF
-	-	TRBV13	TRBJ1-1	TGTGCCAGCAGCTTAGGTCCCTCCTTAATGAACACTGAAGCTTTCTTT	CASSLGPSLMNTEAFF
-	-	TRBV7-6	TRBJ1-1	TGTGCCAGCAGTCCTATCTCCGGGGGGCATACTGAAGCTTTCTTT	CASSPISGGHTEAFF
-	-	TRBV29-1	TRBJ2-6	TGCAGCGTTGGAGACCAAACCACTTCTGGGGCCAACGTCCTGACTTTC	CSVGDQTTSGANVLTF
-	-	TRBV9	TRBJ1-1	TGTGCCAGCAGCGTAGGTATAGGGGCTGGGAGTGAAGCTTTCTTT	CASSVGIGAGSEAFF
-	-	TRBV10-2	TRBJ2-5	TGCGCCAGCAGCCAGACAGTCCTCCAAGAGACCCAGTACTTC	CASSQTVLQETQYF
TRBD2	-	TRBV19	TRBJ2-5	TGTGCCAGTGGTAAGGCTAGCGGGGGTCAAGAGACCCAGTACTTC	CASGKASGGQETQYF
TRBD1	-	TRBV15	TRBJ1-4	TGTGCCACCCAAGCTAACAGGGGAGGCGAAAAACTGTTTTTT	CATQANRGGEKLFF
-	-	TRBV6-1	TRBJ1-1	TGTGCCAGCAGCAGGATTATGAACACTGAAGCTTTCTTT	CASSRIMNTEAFF
-	few	TRBV30	TRBJ1-2	TGTGCCTGGAACCTGAGGGGTTATGGCTACACCTTC	CAWNLRGYGYTF
TRBD2	once	TRBV19	TRBJ2-7	TGTGCCAGTAGTATTGGGGCGGGGGGGCCTTTCGAGCAGTACTTC	CASSIGAGGPFEQYF
-	-	TRBV30	TRBJ1-5	TGTGCCTGGTCCGCAGGCAGAGATAGATTGAGCAATCAGCCCCAGCATTTT	CAWSAGRDRLSNQPQHF
-	-	TRBV10-3	TRBJ1-3	TGTGCCATCAGTGGGACCGGGGATAACACCATATATTTT	CAISGTGDNTIYF
-	-	TRBV7-9	TRBJ2-5	TGTGCCACCCAGGTGGGGGCAGGGCCCCAAGAGACCCAGTACTTC	CATQVGAGPQETQYF
TRBD1	few	TRBV6-5	TRBJ1-2	TGTGCCAGCAGTTACGCGACAGGGAACGGCTACACCTTC	CASSYATGNGYTF
-	-	TRBV6-1	TRBJ1-6	TGTGCCAGCAGTGGCCGATCGTATAATTCACCCCTCCACTTT	CASSGRSYNSPLHF
TRBD1	-	TRBV6-1	TRBJ1-6	TGTGCCAGCAAGGACAGGGAATATAATTCACCCCTCCACTTT	CASKDREYNSPLHF
TRBD2	-	TRBV7-2	TRBJ2-5	TGTGCCAGCAGCCTAACTAGCGGATGGTACCAAGAGACCCAGTACTTC	CASSLTSGWYQETQYF
TRBD2	-	TRBV7-9	TRBJ2-3	TGTGCCAGCAGCTTAGGGCCTCGGGGGGGAAATACGCAGTATTTT	CASSLGPRGGNTQYF
-	few	TRBV18	TRBJ2-1	TGTGCCAGCTCACCGGGGGCCCAGCGTAACAATGAGCAGTTCTTC	CASSPGAQRNNEQFF
-	few	TRBV5-6	TRBJ1-1	TGTGCCAGCAGCTTGATGGGGCGGGGAGGCACTGAAGCTTTCTTT	CASSLMGRGGTEAFF
-	-	TRBV5-8	TRBJ2-1	TGTGCCAGCAGCTTCCGGGAGCACCCACGCAATGAGCAGTTCTTC	CASSFREHPRNEQFF
TRBD1	-	TRBV5-1	TRBJ2-5	TGCGCCAGCAGCCGGGACAGGGGATTGGAGACCCAGTACTTC	CASSRDRGLETQYF
-	-	TRBV7-6	TRBJ1-6	TGTGCCAGCAGCTTCGAAGGGAATATTAATTCACCCCTCCACTTT	CASSFEGNINSPLHF
-	-	TRBV6-5	TRBJ1-3	TGTGCCAGCAGTTTAGGGGTTCTGTCTGGAAACACCATATATTTT	CASSLGVLSGNTIYF
-	-	TRBV6-6	TRBJ1-6	TGTGCCAGCACCGTTTCCCGCTCCTATAATTCACCCCTCCACTTT	CASTVSRSYNSPLHF
-	-	TRBV7-2	TRBJ2-1	TGTGCCAGCAGCTTAGGGCACAGCTCCTACAATGAGCAGTTCTTC	CASSLGHSSYNEQFF